The next 6 T cell receptor beta chains were all read from a single sample in a study of cytomegalovirus exposure and HLA in healthy donors. Amplification used 60 Vbeta primers and 13 Jbeta primers. This table comes from immunoSEQ multiplex PCR, and its TCRdb copy is limited to in-frame clones, with some not included. This table has 75,000 to 90,000 clones, over 65% appearing once. Sequences were obtained from PBMCs. The receptors here all came from a man aged 45-65 years in good health and CMV-seronegative.

The chain links TRBV28 to TRBJ1-1; D might be TRBD1 (5 bases). Trimming cost V 5 bases and J 0 bases, with 10 bases left between them. From germline, CDR1 is MDHEN and CDR2 SYDVKM. This CDR3 has 14 amino acids. In DNA form, the CDR3 reads TGTGCCAGCAGTATCAGACAGATGAACACTGAAGCTTTCTTT. It yields the protein CASSIRQMNTEAFF.

This rearrangement joins TRBV5-1 to TRBJ2-2; 7 bases fit TRBD2. The germline V gene encodes CDR1 SGHRS and CDR2 YFSETQ. This CDR3 is 15 amino acids long. With V trimmed by 0 bases and J by 5 bases, 4 bases remained unmatched. CDR3 in amino acids: CASSLVAGDTGELFF. The CDR3 nucleotides are TGCGCCAGCAGCTTGGTCGCGGGGGATACCGGGGAGCTGTTTTTT. Together with reference TRBV5-1 and TRBJ2-2, the CDR3 gives the full variable domain: KAGVTQTPRYLIKTRGQQVTLSCSPISGHRSVSWYQQTPGQGLQFLFEYFSETQRNKGNFPGRFSGRQFSNSRSEMNVSTLELGDSALYLCASSLVAGDTGELFFGEGSRLTVL.

The V gene is TRBV6-1, the J gene TRBJ2-7; 8 nucleotides match TRBD1. Germline V gives CDR1 MNHNS, CDR2 SASEGT. The CDR3 totals 14 residues. With V trimmed by 7 bases and J by 0 bases, 5 bases remained unmatched. The CDR3 coding sequence is TGTGCCAGCACCCGGACAGGGACCTCCTACGAGCAGTACTTC. Protein sequence: CASTRTGTSYEQYF.

Concerning this clone: Within the sample, other DNA sequences also encode this same CDR3. The chain combines TRBV4-3 with TRBJ2-7; D is ambiguous. With 4 bases removed from V and 2 bases from J, the gap between germline ends came to 15 bases. Germline CDR1 LGHNA, CDR2 YSLEER. The CDR3 spans 15 residues. The CDR3 is CASSRHPGSAYEQYF. Written as DNA, the CDR3 is TGCGCCAGCAGCCGCCATCCGGGTTCGGCCTACGAGCAGTACTTC.

V and J are TRBV18 and TRBJ2-7; unclear D gene. The V end was cut by 3 bases, the J end by 0 bases, with 6 bases between. Germline CDR1 KGHSH, CDR2 LQKENI. The CDR3 runs to 13 residues. Written as DNA, the CDR3 is TGTGCCAGCTCACCGCCCAGCTCCTACGAGCAGTACTTC. Its protein product is CASSPPSSYEQYF.

V and J are TRBV5-1 and TRBJ1-1; possibly TRBD1 for D (6 bases). Germline lookup yields CDR1 SGHRS and CDR2 YFSETQ. Trimming shortened V by 4 bases and J by 1 base, and 14 bases separated the two germline ends. The CDR3 consists of 15 residues. DNA of the CDR3: TGCGCCAGCAGCCATACCCGGGACAAGAACACTGAAGCTTTCTTT. Translated: CASSHTRDKNTEAFF.